Listed below are T cell receptor beta chains from one sample, sequenced in a study of blood T cell repertoires in COVID-19. The table came from immunoSEQ multiplex PCR; TCRdb's copy has only in-frame clones and leaves some out. The table shows hundreds of thousands of clones, with roughly 80% occurring only once. The specimen was PBMCs or T cells enriched from blood (not recorded which). The receptors derive from a man between 40 and 49 years old who had been exposed to COVID-19. Each CDR3 is given with its conserved first and last residue. D genes are given only for firm matches. Where a row states a size, it is once, few, many or the class of an expanded clone; other rows omit it.

len | j_gene | d_gene | abundance | v_gene | CDR3aa | CDR3nt
12 | TRBJ2-7 | . | once | TRBV27 | CASRGGSYEQYF | TGTGCCAGCAGGGGGGGCTCCTACGAGCAGTACTTC
19 | TRBJ1-5 | . | . | TRBV5-8 | CASSIDLRVNGGSNQPQHF | TGTGCCAGCAGCATAGATTTGCGAGTGAATGGAGGGAGCAATCAGCCCCAGCATTTT
13 | TRBJ1-2 | . | . | TRBV14 | CASSQWRNYGYTF | TGTGCCAGCAGCCAATGGAGAAACTATGGCTACACCTTC
16 | TRBJ2-3 | TRBD2 | . | TRBV9 | CASSVKAGGDTDTQYF | TGTGCCAGCAGCGTCAAAGCGGGAGGGGACACAGATACGCAGTATTTT
13 | TRBJ2-7 | . | once | TRBV12-3/TRBV12-4 | CASSSGLRNEQYF | TGTGCCAGCAGTTCGGGACTCCGCAACGAGCAGTACTTC
18 | TRBJ1-6 | . | once | TRBV19 | CARYRLGHNQGHNSPLHF | TGTGCCAGGTACCGACTTGGACATAACCAAGGGCATAATTCACCCCTCCACTTT
14 | TRBJ1-6 | . | . | TRBV18 | CASSREGVSSPLHF | TGTGCCAGCTCACGGGAGGGGGTGTCTTCACCCCTCCACTTT
13 | TRBJ2-7 | TRBD1 | few | TRBV19 | CASSLKGAYEQYF | TGTGCCAGTAGTCTAAAGGGGGCGTACGAGCAGTACTTC
17 | TRBJ1-5 | . | . | TRBV28 | CASRAAGSRPGNQPQHF | TGTGCCAGCAGAGCCGCGGGGTCCCGCCCGGGGAATCAGCCCCAGCATTTT
14 | TRBJ2-7 | TRBD1 | . | TRBV7-9 | CASSNHRGHYEQYF | TGTGCCAGCAGCAACCACAGGGGGCACTACGAGCAGTACTTC
14 | TRBJ2-7 | . | few | TRBV2 | CASHNQGSSYEQYF | TGTGCCAGCCACAATCAGGGGAGCTCCTACGAGCAGTACTTC
15 | TRBJ2-2 | TRBD2 | few | TRBV3-1/TRBV3-2 | CASSPGTTNTGELFF | TGTGCCAGCAGCCCCGGGACTACGAACACCGGGGAGCTGTTTTTT
18 | TRBJ1-1 | TRBD1 | . | TRBV30 | CAWTDLRQGRIQNTEAFF | TGTGCCTGGACCGACCTTAGACAGGGGAGGATCCAGAACACTGAAGCTTTCTTT
15 | TRBJ2-7 | TRBD1 | . | TRBV5-1 | CRSSLAGTGDYEQYF | TGCCGCAGCAGCTTGGCAGGGACAGGGGACTACGAGCAGTACTTC
14 | TRBJ1-1 | . | once | TRBV19 | CASSNPDGYTEAFF | TGTGCCAGTAGCAACCCTGACGGGTACACTGAAGCTTTCTTT
16 | TRBJ2-7 | TRBD2 | once | TRBV5-3 | CARSPAPLAGSYEQYF | TGTGCCAGAAGCCCGGCCCCCCTAGCGGGATCCTACGAGCAGTACTTC
13 | TRBJ1-6 | . | . | TRBV19 | CASNQGFLSPLHF | TGTGCCAGTAATCAGGGTTTCCTTTCACCCCTCCACTTT
11 | TRBJ2-1 | . | . | TRBV5-4 | CASSLPPEQFF | TGTGCCAGCAGCTTGCCCCCGGAGCAGTTCTTC
18 | TRBJ1-2 | . | . | TRBV9 | CASSVGGRDRYIGSGYTF | TGTGCCAGCAGCGTAGGAGGGAGGGACCGGTATATAGGTAGTGGCTACACCTTC
12 | TRBJ2-3 | TRBD2 | . | TRBV29-1 | CSVGGSTDTQYF | TGCAGCGTCGGGGGGAGCACAGATACGCAGTATTTT
13 | TRBJ1-2 | . | . | TRBV2 | CASSEGREVGYTF | TGTGCCAGCAGTGAGGGCAGGGAAGTTGGCTACACCTTC
16 | TRBJ2-1 | . | . | TRBV5-1 | CASSPRPRTTNNEQFF | TGCGCCAGCAGCCCCCGCCCAAGGACTACCAACAATGAGCAGTTCTTC